This note documents a single TCR beta chain sequence. Its antigen is as yet unknown. The PCR made use of 60 Vbeta and 13 Jbeta primers. Only in-frame clones appear in the TCRdb table, and some are missing; sequencing was by immunoSEQ multiplex PCR. This repertoire shows 150,000 to 200,000 clones, roughly three quarters found once; its top ten account for 4.7%. The CDR3 runs to 13 residues. Per germline, CDR1 MNHEY and CDR2 SVGAGI. The V end was cut by 6 bases, the J end by 8 bases, with 17 bases between. The entry originates in a study of cytomegalovirus exposure and HLA in healthy donors. Study-wide findings and caveats: Other equally common chains were less clonally expanded than HLA-associated TCR beta chains, a later analysis showed. Association of a missense DCLRE1C variant with TCR beta V- and J-gene trimming was reported in a later analysis.

This TCR came from a man between 18 and 29 years old in good health and CMV-seropositive. The sample was PBMCs. V usage is TRBV6-5 and J usage is TRBJ2-7, with a tentative D call TRBD1 (7 bases). CDR3 bases: TGTGCCAGCAGCCCGGGAGACAGGGCTAAGCAGTACGTC. It specifies CASSPGDRAKQYV.